The clone carrying this T cell receptor beta chain was counted between two and nine times. The antigen is unknown. The data are from a study of T cell repertoires in cytomegalovirus infection. Across the whole study: Public signatures in TCR beta pointed to CMV infection and matching HLA type.

TCRdb ran MiXCR on the reads and lists one entry per CDR3 protein. The sample holds approximately 500,000 distinct CDR3 sequences, 30% to 40% seen once. In germline, CDR1 is SEHNR, CDR2 FQNEAQ (reference sequence). The CDR3 is made up of 13 amino acids. Trimming took 5 bases from V and 9 from J, leaving 17 bases between them. General study points: Cumulated frequencies of public TCR beta families served to identify carriers of CMV plus the relevant HLA. HLA-C-restricted CMV clonotypes gave the most frequent clonotype in two of eight donors.

The clonotype comes from a human donor in good health (CMV status not recorded). Some clones in this sample may be carry-over from other donors' samples. This rearrangement joins TRBV7-9 to TRBJ2-7; the D gene is possibly TRBD2 (5 bases). This sample comprised cultured PBMCs, obtained from culture after CMV antigen stimulation. The CDR3 DNA follows: TGTGCCAGCAGCCCAAACAGCGGTGGGTGGCAGTACTTC. Its translation: CASSPNSGGWQYF. Drawing the rest from reference TRBV7-9 and TRBJ2-7, the complete variable domain is DTGVSQNPRHKITKRGQNVTFRCDPISEHNRLYWYRQTLGQGPEFLTYFQNEAQLEKSRLLSDRFSAERPKGSFSTLEIQRTEQGDSAMYLCASSPNSGGWQYFGPGTRLTVT.